Each of the 23 T cell receptor beta chains below was sequenced from the same sample in a study of beta chain features in type 1 diabetes (dated by TCRdb to 2016 to 2019). The library was prepared using the immunoSEQ multiplex PCR assay. The entire amount of isolated RNA was reverse transcribed using the High Capacity cDNA Reverse Transcription Kit, so the sequenced TCRB transcripts were expressed ones. TCRdb took over this immuneACCESS table, retaining in-frame rearrangements with V and J assigned. Such tables are incomplete; in checked studies, under half of the missing clones stem from an unresolved V gene, and the remainder is unexplained. The sample table holds some 900,000 clones, of which roughly 15% were seen once. Around 0.02% of the sample is taken by the ten largest. The sequencing input was naive CD4+ T cells from blood. Sample cell subset or site, as interpreted from the label and publication: true naive CD4+ T cells. These receptor sequences come from a woman younger than 30 in good health.

The chain combines TRBV7-3 with TRBJ2-2, with no clear D. The V end was cut by 5 bases, the J end by 0 bases, with 13 bases between. Germline V lookup: CDR1 SGHTA, CDR2 FQGTGA. The CDR3 is made up of 16 amino acids. CDR3 residues: CASSQLARPNTGELFF. The CDR3 nucleotides are TGTGCCAGCAGCCAACTGGCTCGGCCGAACACCGGGGAGCTGTTTTTT.

The chain employs TRBV15 and TRBJ1-1, with no clear D. Germline V gene data show CDR1 as LNHNV and CDR2 as YYDKDF (reference sequence). With 3 bases removed from V and 0 bases from J, the gap between germline ends came to 5 bases. The CDR3 contains 13 residues. The CDR3 loop reads CATSRQLNTEAFF. CDR3 nucleotides: TGTGCCACCAGCAGGCAGTTGAACACTGAAGCTTTCTTT.

CDR3 sequence reads: CASRHGTGRAYEQYF. CDR3 coding DNA: TGTGCCAGCAGACACGGGACAGGGAGAGCCTACGAGCAGTACTTC. The J gene is TRBJ2-7, the V gene TRBV6-5; 9 nucleotides align to TRBD1. V lost 6 bases to trimming and J lost 2 bases; unmatched junction nucleotides: 8. CDR3 length: 15 residues. Germline lookup yields CDR1 MNHEY and CDR2 SVGAGI.

The CDR3 nucleotides are TGCGCCAGCAGCCAACGGGTTGGGGAGCTGTTTTTT. Its translation is CASSQRVGELFF. The chain joins TRBV4-1 to TRBJ2-2; D remains unclear. The CDR3 consists of 12 residues. The germline CDR1 and CDR2 sequences are MGHRA and YSYEKL. V lost 2 bases and J 8 bases, leaving 6 bases between the germline ends.

The chain couples TRBV6-5 to TRBJ2-5, with D possibly matching TRBD1 (6 bases). This CDR3 is 14 amino acids long. CDR1 is MNHEY and CDR2 is SVGAGI in the germline V gene. V lost 2 bases and J 6 bases, leaving 13 bases between the germline ends. The CDR3 nucleotides read TGTGCCAGCAGTTACGCCCCGGACAGACAGACCCAGTACTTC. This gives the protein CASSYAPDRQTQYF.

The chain uses TRBV5-8 and TRBJ1-5; D ambiguous. This CDR3 has 17 residues. Trimming stripped 6 bases from V and 0 bases from J, with 19 bases between. In germline, CDR1 is SGHTS, CDR2 YDEGEE. The CDR3 sequence is CASTRFGQDLSNQPQHF. DNA for the CDR3: TGTGCCAGCACGAGGTTTGGCCAGGACCTTAGCAATCAGCCCCAGCATTTT.

The J gene is TRBJ2-7, the V gene TRBV28, with D possibly called TRBD1 or TRBD2 (5 bases each). This CDR3 region has 14 residues. V was pared by 6 bases and J by 6 bases, with 18 bases between. Germline V gene sequence: CDR1 MDHEN, CDR2 SYDVKM. The CDR3 reads CASRNHGGSGEQYF. CDR3 coding DNA: TGTGCCAGCAGAAACCATGGGGGATCCGGCGAGCAGTACTTC.

This CDR3 reads CASSFGGSAQETQYF. In nucleotides, the CDR3 is TGTGCCAGCAGTTTTGGGGGTTCCGCCCAAGAGACCCAGTACTTC. The chain carries TRBV28 and TRBJ2-5; D tentatively reads TRBD1 or TRBD2 (5 bases each). The germline V gene encodes CDR1 MDHEN and CDR2 SYDVKM. Trimming removed 3 bases at V and 1 base at J, with 12 bases between. The CDR3 is 15 amino acids.

The gene calls are TRBV7-2 and TRBJ1-4; 8 bases match TRBD1. The J segment lost 7 bases and the V segment lost 4 bases, leaving 5 bases of the junction unmatched. Germline V gene sequence: CDR1 SGHTA, CDR2 FQGNSA. The CDR3 runs to 14 residues. The CDR3 here is CASSSDRASEKLFF. DNA for the CDR3: TGTGCCAGCAGCTCGGACAGGGCTAGTGAAAAACTGTTTTTT.

The rearrangement joins TRBV11-2 to TRBJ2-3; 8 bases map to TRBD2. V trimming: 8 bases; J trimming: 7 bases; junction bases outside the gene matches: 5. Germline assignment: CDR1 SGHAT and CDR2 FQNNGV. There are 12 residues in the CDR3. CDR3: CASGTRPNTQYF. Written as DNA, the CDR3 is TGTGCCAGCGGGACTAGGCCAAATACGCAGTATTTT.

The gene calls are TRBV6-1 and TRBJ1-2; a weak D match, TRBD1 (5 bases). The germline gives CDR1 MNHNS, CDR2 SASEGT. V was cut by 4 bases and J by 4 bases, with 16 bases left in between. The CDR3 has 15 residues. CDR3 loop: CASSGTLTGAYGYTF. For the CDR3, the DNA is TGTGCCAGCAGTGGGACCCTCACAGGCGCCTATGGCTACACCTTC.

This clone was picked up a small number of times. This chain connects TRBV14 to TRBJ2-5; unclear D gene. The V and J ends lost 0 bases and 5 bases respectively, with 16 bases between them. Germline V gene data show CDR1 as SGHDN and CDR2 as FVKESK. CDR3 length: 16 amino acids. The CDR3 sequence is CASSQEGWDIAETQYF. CDR3 coding DNA: TGTGCCAGCAGCCAAGAAGGATGGGATATTGCGGAGACCCAGTACTTC.

This rearrangement joins TRBV11-2 to TRBJ2-7; 9 bases match TRBD1. CDR3 length equals 15 residues. Germline lookup yields CDR1 SGHAT and CDR2 FQNNGV. Unmatched junction bases numbered 11, after V lost 5 bases and J lost 6 bases. The CDR3 loop is CASSAADRGSSEQYF. CDR3 nucleotide sequence: TGTGCCAGCAGCGCAGCAGACAGGGGGTCTTCCGAGCAGTACTTC.

This clone appeared a few times. The rearrangement uses TRBV4-3 and TRBJ1-2; D ambiguous. Deletions cut 4 bases from V and 4 bases from J, with 16 bases between. Germline CDR1 LGHNA, CDR2 YSLEER. This CDR3 has 15 residues. As DNA, the CDR3 is TGCGCCAGCAGCCCAGCAGGCACAGACCTCTATGGCTACACCTTC. It is translated as CASSPAGTDLYGYTF.

This clone was detected a few times. This chain uses TRBV5-4 with TRBJ2-5; TRBD1 or TRBD2 may be the D gene (5 bases each). Looked up from germline, CDR1 is SGHNT and CDR2 is YYREEE (reference sequence). The CDR3 contains 12 residues. The ends were cut back, 5 bases at V and 3 bases at J, with 8 bases in the middle. DNA of the CDR3: TGTGCCAGCAGTCGGGACGAAGAGACCCAGTACTTC. Translation: CASSRDEETQYF. Looking up the rest from reference TRBV5-4 and TRBJ2-5 gives the full variable domain: ETGVTQSPTHLIKTRGQQVTLRCSSQSGHNTVSWYQQALGQGPQFIFQYYREEENGRGNFPPRFSGLQFPNYSSELNVNALELDDSALYLCASSRDEETQYFGPGTRLLVL.

This clone was seen a few times. The chain links TRBV7-2 to TRBJ2-7; the D gene could be TRBD1 or TRBD2 (6 bases each). Germline CDR1 is SGHTA and CDR2 is FQGNSA. The CDR3 is 15 residues long. Trimming removed 1 base from V and 2 bases from J, with 12 bases in between. The CDR3 bases are TGTGCCAGCAGCTTAGAGGGGGGCAGAACCTACGAGCAGTACTTC. This codes for CASSLEGGRTYEQYF.

The chain is built from TRBV6-6 and TRBJ2-7, with 10 bases fitting TRBD1. This CDR3 contains 15 residues. From germline, CDR1 is MNHNY and CDR2 SVGAGI (reference sequence). After removal of 10 bases from V and 0 bases from J, the junction contained 9 bases not matched to a gene. CDR3 bases: TGTGCCACCAAGGACAGGGGGGCCAGCTCCTACGAGCAGTACTTC. It yields the protein CATKDRGASSYEQYF.

The chain links TRBV7-9 to TRBJ2-7, with D uncertain. The germline CDR1 and CDR2 sequences are SEHNR and FQNEAQ (reference sequence). With 1 base removed from V and 3 bases from J, the gap between germline ends came to 10 bases. The CDR3 runs 14 residues. CDR3 in amino acids: CASSLGHLIYEQYF. CDR3 nucleotide sequence: TGTGCCAGCAGCTTAGGACATCTTATCTACGAGCAGTACTTC.

For this clone: Other nucleotide sequences in the sample specify the same CDR3. The rearrangement links TRBV7-9 to TRBJ1-2; no definite D call. Germline V gene lookup returns CDR1 SEHNR and CDR2 FQNEAQ (reference sequence). The CDR3 extends over 14 amino acids. Between the trimmed V and J ends, which lost 1 base and 0 bases, there was a span of 6 bases. The CDR3 region is CASSLGQANYGYTF. DNA of the CDR3: TGTGCCAGCAGCTTAGGTCAGGCTAACTATGGCTACACCTTC.

Only a few counts were recorded for this clone. The junction departs from the called germline gene at one end, perhaps through a read error. The chain employs TRBV28 and TRBJ2-4; TRBD2 matches 8 bases. Germline V gene data show CDR1 as MDHEN and CDR2 as SYDVKM. The CDR3 contains 11 residues. The CDR3 loop reads CASSHHGGVDF. CDR3 nucleotides: TGTGCCAGCAGTCACCACGGGGGGGTGGACTTC. Using reference TRBV28 and TRBJ2-4 for the parts outside the CDR3, the full variable domain is DVKVTQSSRYLVKRTGEKVFLECVQDMDHENMFWYRQDPGLGLRLIYFSYDVKMKEKGDIPEGYSVSREKKERFSLILESASTNQTSMYLCASSHHGGVDFGAGTRLSVL.

The rearrangement links TRBV7-2 to TRBJ2-2, with D uncertain. Trimming pared 1 base from V and 5 bases from J, leaving 11 bases between. This CDR3 is 15 amino acids long. In germline, CDR1 is SGHTA, CDR2 FQGNSA. CDR3 bases: TGTGCCAGCAGCTTAGTTCCGGACCGGACCGGGGAGCTGTTTTTT. Translating gives CASSLVPDRTGELFF.

This clone was seen only a few times. The chain recombines TRBV28 with TRBJ1-4; 8 bases map to TRBD1. Trimming cost V 8 bases and J 10 bases; bases outside gene matches: 6. The germline V gene encodes CDR1 MDHEN and CDR2 SYDVKM. The CDR3 has 12 amino acids. The CDR3 nucleotides are TGTGCCAGCTGGGGAGACAGGGGAAAACTGTTTTTT. Protein sequence: CASWGDRGKLFF.

J is TRBJ2-3 and V is TRBV11-2; the match to TRBD2 covers 10 bases. The CDR3 loop spans 15 amino acids. The J segment lost 6 bases and the V segment lost 5 bases, leaving 8 bases of the junction unmatched. CDR1 and CDR2 (germline): SGHAT, FQNNGV. The CDR3 region has the DNA TGTGCCAGCAGCCAAGGACTAGCGGTTCAGGATACGCAGTATTTT. Translation gives CASSQGLAVQDTQYF.